One and the same sample provided the 25 T cell receptor beta chains below, sequenced in a study of Graves' ophthalmopathy and Graves' hyperthyroidism. The authors amplified TCR beta CDR3 regions from RNA transcripts. An opening RT-PCR round employed HTBI primers and preceded a second-round multiplex PCR. Using its own MiXCR run on the multiplex PCR reads, TCRdb lists one record per CDR3 protein. The profile shows some 750,000 distinct CDR3 sequences, 35% to 50% of them singletons. The specimen was peripheral blood. The receptors shown here come from an adult man with Graves' ophthalmopathy.

This clonotype turned up a few times. The J gene is TRBJ1-1, the V gene TRBV5-1; D unresolved. Germline CDR1 reads SGHRS; CDR2 reads YFSETQ. This CDR3 has 14 residues. The V end was cut by 2 bases, the J end by 1 base, with 9 bases between. The CDR3 DNA is TGCGCCAGCAGCTTAGCGCACCAGAACACTGAAGCTTTCTTT. The encoded protein is CASSLAHQNTEAFF.

This clonotype occurred many times. The chain has TRBV10-3 and TRBJ2-5; D is ambiguous. The germline V gene has CDR1 ENHRY and CDR2 SYGVKD. The V and J ends lost 0 bases and 2 bases respectively, with 7 bases between them. The CDR3 is 14 amino acids. CDR3 loop: CAISESRGQETQYF. The CDR3 DNA follows: TGTGCCATCAGTGAGTCACGAGGACAAGAGACCCAGTACTTC.

The sample holds many counts of this clonotype. The V gene is TRBV2, the J gene TRBJ2-7; D is ambiguous. V lost 6 bases and J 3 bases, leaving 6 bases between the germline ends. CDR1 SNHLY and CDR2 FYNNEI come from the germline V gene. CDR3 size: 11 residues. The CDR3 spells CASRAVYEQYF. DNA for the CDR3: TGTGCCAGCAGGGCCGTCTACGAGCAGTACTTC. Full variable domain (rest looked up from reference TRBV2 and TRBJ2-7): EPEVTQTPSHQVTQMGQEVILRCVPISNHLYFYWYRQILGQKVEFLVSFYNNEISEKSEIFDDQFSVERPDGSNFTLKIRSTKLEDSAMYFCASRAVYEQYFGPGTRLTVT.

Turning to this clonotype: One end of the junction fails to match germline, which may point to a read error. This chain uses TRBV25-1 with TRBJ2-5; 10 bases agree with TRBD1. The CDR3 has 16 amino acids. Germline V gene data show CDR1 as MGHDK and CDR2 as SYGVNS. The CDR3 is CASSQDDRGQRETQYF. CDR3 DNA: TGCGCCAGCAGCCAAGATGACAGGGGGCAGAGAGAGACCCAGTACTTC.

The chain couples TRBV20-1 to TRBJ2-7; TRBD2 matches at 7 bases. V lost 0 bases, J lost 4 bases, and 9 bases stayed unmatched. This CDR3 has 15 residues. CDR1 DFQATT and CDR2 SNEGSKA come from the germline V gene (reference sequence). The CDR3 DNA reads TGCAGTGCTAGAGATTTGACAGCGGGGTCGTACGAGCAGTACTTC. This translates into CSARDLTAGSYEQYF.

At least ten counts were recorded for this clonotype. J is TRBJ1-2 and V is TRBV9, with D possibly matching TRBD1 (6 bases). The V and J ends lost 0 bases and 4 bases respectively, with 13 bases between them. This CDR3 comprises 15 residues. CDR1 SGDLS and CDR2 YYNGEE come from the germline V gene. The CDR3 DNA is TGTGCCAGCAGCGTAGCTACAGGGATAGGCTATGGCTACACCTTC. It codes for CASSVATGIGYGYTF.

There are many counts of this clonotype. J is TRBJ2-7 and V is TRBV29-1; 9 bases are shared with TRBD1. The CDR3 runs to 13 residues. CDR1 is SQVTM and CDR2 is ANQGSEA in the germline V gene. Trimming cost V 7 bases and J 0 bases; bases outside gene matches: 4. The CDR3 DNA sequence: TGCAGCGCCCGGACAGGGGCCTCCTACGAGCAGTACTTC. Residues: CSARTGASYEQYF.

The chain joins TRBV10-3 to TRBJ2-5; D perhaps matches TRBD1 (5 bases). Trimming stripped 4 bases from V and 8 bases from J, with 17 bases between. This CDR3 region has 14 residues. Germline-derived CDR1 and CDR2 are ENHRY and SYGVKD. The CDR3 coding sequence is TGTGCCATCAGTGCTCTCGACAGCCATGTTACCCAGTACTTC. Protein: CAISALDSHVTQYF.

This clonotype occurred once. The chain couples TRBV7-3 to TRBJ2-5, with 10 bases that match TRBD2. Trimming took 2 bases from V and 2 from J; bases not matched to a gene: 5. From germline, CDR1 is SGHTA and CDR2 FQGTGA. This CDR3 region has 16 residues. CDR3 bases: TGTGCCAGCAGCTTAGGTAGCGGGGGGTTTCAAGAGACCCAGTACTTC. It is translated as CASSLGSGGFQETQYF.

In its sample, this clonotype was seen a few times. V gene TRBV10-2 combines with J gene TRBJ2-2; D is ambiguous. Looked up from germline, CDR1 is WSHSY and CDR2 is SAAADI. Trimming shortened V by 0 bases and J by 2 bases, and 7 bases separated the two germline ends. This CDR3 is 15 amino acids long. CDR3 in DNA: TGCGCCAGCAGTGAGTCCAGCTACAACACCGGGGAGCTGTTTTTT. The encoded protein is CASSESSYNTGELFF.

This chain connects TRBV29-1 to TRBJ1-1; 9 nucleotides line up with TRBD1. CDR3 length: 15 residues. Germline assignment: CDR1 SQVTM and CDR2 ANQGSEA. The trim removed 2 bases at V and 4 bases at J, leaving 8 bases unmatched. CDR3 protein: CSVERDRAAGTEAFF. The CDR3 DNA reads TGCAGCGTTGAAAGGGACAGGGCGGCTGGCACTGAAGCTTTCTTT. The complete variable domain, with remaining parts taken from reference TRBV29-1 and TRBJ1-1, reads SAVISQKPSRDICQRGTSLTIQCQVDSQVTMMFWYRQQPGQSLTLIATANQGSEATYESGFVIDKFPISRPNLTFSTLTVSNMSPEDSSIYLCSVERDRAAGTEAFFGQGTRLTVV.

The V call is TRBV2, the J call TRBJ1-1, with 7 positions matching TRBD1. J was trimmed by 1 base and V by 10 bases; bases with no gene match: 3. CDR1 is SNHLY, CDR2 FYNNEI, per germline. The CDR3 has 12 residues. DNA for the CDR3: TGTGCCAACGACAGGGAGAACACTGAAGCTTTCTTT. Translated, it gives CANDRENTEAFF.

Remarks on this clonotype: A much larger clone differs by one base, so this may be a read error. This CDR3 fails to terminate in the conserved phenylalanine or tryptophan, so it likely reflects a read error. This chain joins TRBV12-3 or TRBV12-4 and TRBJ1-6; TRBD1 might be the D (6 bases). V was clipped by 7 bases and J by 6 bases, with 10 bases between them. The CDR3 has 13 amino acids. CDR3 nucleotides: TGTGCCAGCAAACAGGGAGCTAATTCACCCCTCCACCTT. Its translation is CASKQGANSPLHL.

As for this clonotype: Compared with germline, one end of the junction differs, possibly owing to a read error. V usage is TRBV7-9 and J usage is TRBJ2-6; 7 bases align to TRBD1. The CDR3 consists of 14 residues. The germline gives CDR1 SEHNR, CDR2 FQNEAQ (reference sequence). CDR3: CASSTGEGADVLTF. DNA for the CDR3: TGTGCCAGCAGCACAGGCGAGGGGGCCGACGTCCTGACTTTC.

This clonotype was counted a single time. This chain uses TRBV4-1 with TRBJ1-5; D is unresolved. V lost 2 bases and J 4 bases, leaving 15 bases between the germline ends. CDR1 and CDR2 from the germline V gene are MGHRA and YSYEKL. This CDR3 has 16 residues. The CDR3 bases are TGCGCCAGCAGCCAATTGTTAGGACGGAAAAATCAGCCCCAGCATTTT. This sequence encodes CASSQLLGRKNQPQHF.

This clonotype was detected a few times. The chain is built from TRBV7-2 and TRBJ1-1; D remains ambiguous. The CDR3 extends over 13 amino acids. The germline V gene has CDR1 SGHTA and CDR2 FQGNSA. The V gene lost 5 bases and the J gene lost 5 bases, with 12 bases spanning the gap. The CDR3 sequence is CASSPIGRTEAFF. The CDR3 DNA sequence: TGTGCCAGCAGCCCGATAGGTCGGACTGAAGCTTTCTTT.

This clonotype has only a few counts. The CDR3 DNA is TGTGCCAGTTGTGGCGGGGGGCAGGGCCAAGAGACCCAGTACTTC. It yields the protein CASCGGGQGQETQYF. The genes are TRBV10-3 and TRBJ2-5; TRBD2 matches at 8 bases. CDR1 is ENHRY and CDR2 is SYGVKD in the germline V gene. The CDR3 runs to 15 residues. J gave up 1 base and V 10 bases, and 11 bases lay outside the gene matches.

V gene TRBV10-3 combines with J gene TRBJ1-2; D ambiguous. This CDR3 contains 14 residues. Per the germline V gene, CDR1 is ENHRY and CDR2 is SYGVKD. Trimming took off 11 bases at V and 3 bases at J, with 19 bases between the two ends. The CDR3 bases are TGTGCCTGGAGTTCCGGCAGAACAGACTATGGCTACACCTTC. Protein sequence: CAWSSGRTDYGYTF.

This clonotype has just a few counts. The gene calls are TRBV9 and TRBJ2-7; D is perhaps TRBD1 (5 bases). CDR1 SGDLS and CDR2 YYNGEE come from the germline V gene. The CDR3 extends over 15 amino acids. Trimming cost V 0 bases and J 2 bases, with 12 bases left between them. CDR3 sequence reads: CASSVGGGSTYEQYF. The DNA for the CDR3 is TGTGCCAGCAGCGTAGGGGGCGGCAGTACCTACGAGCAGTACTTC. Together with reference TRBV9 and TRBJ2-7, the CDR3 gives the full variable domain: DSGVTQTPKHLITATGQRVTLRCSPRSGDLSVYWYQQSLDQGLQFLIQYYNGEERAKGNILERFSAQQFPDLHSELNLSSLELGDSALYFCASSVGGGSTYEQYFGPGTRLTVT.

This clonotype has just one count. The chain is built from TRBV25-1 and TRBJ2-5; D is possibly TRBD2 (5 bases). The DNA end lines up better with TRBJ2-7; the J call may be wrong. Germline V CDR1 and CDR2: MGHDK, SYGVNS. The CDR3 has 14 residues. The CDR3 here is CASSEYGVRYEQYF. DNA for the CDR3: TGTGCCAGCAGTGAATACGGGGTGAGGTACGAGCAGTACTTC.

Only a few counts were recorded for this clonotype. The V and J genes are TRBV20-1 and TRBJ1-5; D possibly corresponds to TRBD1 (5 bases). The V gene's germline CDR1 is DFQATT and CDR2 SNEGSKA (reference sequence). This CDR3 is 14 amino acids long. The V end lost 3 bases, the J end lost 7 bases, and 16 bases lay between the germline ends. The CDR3 loop reads CSASLGPVGQPQHF. In DNA form, the CDR3 reads TGCAGTGCTAGTTTGGGGCCCGTGGGACAGCCCCAGCATTTT.

The table lists this clonotype with a few counts. The V gene is TRBV10-3, the J gene TRBJ1-2; the D gene is possibly TRBD1 (5 bases). V lost 10 bases to trimming and J lost 3 bases, with 21 bases between them. The germline V gene has CDR1 ENHRY and CDR2 SYGVKD. CDR3 length equals 15 residues. CDR3 amino acids: CASRRGSRGDYGYTF. The CDR3 nucleotides read TGTGCCAGCAGGCGGGGGTCTCGAGGGGACTATGGCTACACCTTC.

This chain joins TRBV25-1 and TRBJ2-3; 7 nucleotides agree with TRBD1. The CDR3 spans 14 residues. Losses at the gene ends were 4 bases for V and 7 bases for J; bases not matched to a gene: 8. Germline lookup yields CDR1 MGHDK and CDR2 SYGVNS. CDR3 sequence reads: CASSGRTGANTQYF. DNA for the CDR3: TGTGCCAGCAGTGGCCGGACAGGCGCCAATACGCAGTATTTT.

This clonotype came up many times. The genes are TRBV6-5 and TRBJ1-2; D ambiguous. The V and J ends lost 8 bases and 4 bases respectively, with 11 bases between them. Germline CDR1 MNHEY, CDR2 SVGAGI. This CDR3 is built from 12 residues. The CDR3 sequence: CASSRRTYGYTF. The CDR3 coding sequence is TGTGCCAGCTCACGGAGAACCTATGGCTACACCTTC.

The gene calls are TRBV2 and TRBJ1-6; the match to TRBD1 covers 9 bases. The CDR3 has 15 amino acids. After removal of 5 bases from V and 9 bases from J, the junction contained 8 bases not matched to a gene. Germline CDR1 is SNHLY and CDR2 is FYNNEI. The CDR3 loop is CASSPGQGLTSPLHF. The CDR3 DNA follows: TGTGCCAGCAGTCCGGGACAGGGTCTTACTTCACCCCTCCACTTT.